Below are 18 T cell receptor beta chains sequenced from a single sample in a study of T cells in Graves' hyperthyroidism and ophthalmopathy. Researchers took RNA transcripts and amplified the TCR beta CDR3 regions from them. A first-round RT-PCR of the TCR CDR3 used the HTBI primer set. In TCRdb, the multiplex PCR reads were re-called with MiXCR into one record per CDR3 protein. This sample has around 300,000 distinct CDR3 sequences, with roughly 15% found just once. The specimen sequenced was blood. These receptors came from a woman in her thirties or forties with Graves' hyperthyroidism.

At least ten counts were recorded for this clonotype. CDR3: CASSPSPPVEAFF. In DNA form, the CDR3 reads TGTGCCAGCAGCCCATCCCCACCAGTTGAAGCTTTCTTT. The gene calls are TRBV7-2 and TRBJ1-1; D gene ambiguous. This CDR3 comprises 13 residues. Germline CDR1 is SGHTA and CDR2 is FQGNSA. The V and J ends lost 5 bases and 7 bases respectively, with 14 bases between them.

This clonotype occurred many times. The gene calls are TRBV4-1 and TRBJ1-2, with TRBD1 as a possible D gene (6 bases). Trimming left V 6 bases short and J 6 bases short, with 17 bases between. The germline V gene has CDR1 MGHRA and CDR2 YSYEKL. This CDR3 is 14 amino acids long. Here the CDR3 DNA reads TGCGCCAGCAGACCCTCAGGGGCTAAGAATGGCTACACCTTC. The encoded protein is CASRPSGAKNGYTF.

This clonotype was counted at least ten times. This rearrangement joins TRBV29-1 to TRBJ2-1; weak D call: TRBD2 (5 bases). Germline V gene lookup returns CDR1 SQVTM and CDR2 ANQGSEA. Trimming removed 8 bases from V and 8 bases from J, with 22 bases in between. The CDR3 length is 14 residues. CDR3: CSPDGVFPGDEQFF. CDR3 in DNA: TGCAGCCCAGACGGGGTCTTCCCCGGGGATGAGCAGTTCTTC.

There are many counts of this clonotype. V is TRBV30 and J is TRBJ1-4, with 10 bases matching TRBD1. Germline V lookup: CDR1 GTSNPN, CDR2 SVGIG (reference sequence). V shed 6 bases, J shed 5 bases, and the junction held 6 bases outside the gene matches. The CDR3 spans 14 residues. The CDR3 DNA follows: TGTGCCTGCCCCCGGGACAGGGGAAATGAAAAACTGTTTTTT. Encoded protein: CACPRDRGNEKLFF.

This clonotype was detected many times. The rearrangement uses TRBV15 and TRBJ1-6; no clear D. This CDR3 region has 14 residues. Germline V gives CDR1 LNHNV, CDR2 YYDKDF (reference sequence). Trimming stripped 3 bases from V and 7 bases from J, with 10 bases between. The chain's CDR3 is CATSRDRQNSPLHF. The CDR3 bases are TGTGCCACCAGCAGGGACCGCCAAAATTCACCCCTCCACTTT.

This clonotype was recorded many times. The rearrangement uses TRBV6-5 and TRBJ2-5; D gene uncertain. The length of the CDR3 is 16 residues. V lost 2 bases and J 5 bases, leaving 18 bases between the germline ends. Per the germline V gene, CDR1 is MNHEY and CDR2 is SVGAGI. This chain's CDR3 is CASSYNDGLLGETQYF. The CDR3 nucleotides are TGTGCCAGCAGTTACAACGATGGTCTTTTAGGGGAGACCCAGTACTTC.

The table lists this clonotype with a few counts. The chain employs TRBV24-1 and TRBJ1-2, with 7 bases fitting TRBD1. This CDR3 region has 13 residues. Losses at the gene ends were 2 bases for V and 9 bases for J; bases not matched to a gene: 5. Germline V gene data show CDR1 as KGHDR and CDR2 as SFDVKD. The CDR3, as DNA: TGTGCCACCAGTGATTCCTCGACAGGGAGCTACACCTTC. Amino acids: CATSDSSTGSYTF.

This sequence joins TRBV29-1 and TRBJ1-6; D is possibly TRBD1 (5 bases). The V end was cut by 4 bases, the J end by 3 bases, with 7 bases between. The CDR3 runs to 13 residues. Per germline, CDR1 SQVTM and CDR2 ANQGSEA. The CDR3 is CSVGDSYNSPLHF. CDR3 DNA sequence: TGCAGCGTTGGAGACAGCTATAATTCACCCCTCCACTTT.

This clonotype was seen at least ten times. The genes are TRBV27 and TRBJ1-2; 7 nucleotides line up with TRBD1. V lost 5 bases and J lost 8; bases outside the gene matches: 11. Germline CDR1 and CDR2: MNHEY and SMNVEV (reference sequence). This CDR3 has 14 residues. CDR3: CASSRQGRSGGYTF. CDR3 DNA sequence: TGTGCCAGCAGTCGACAGGGCCGGTCGGGCGGCTACACCTTC.

This clonotype was picked up many times. V usage is TRBV27 and J usage is TRBJ2-7; D tentatively reads TRBD1 or TRBD2 (5 bases each). V lost 5 bases, J lost 6 bases, and 14 bases lay in between. Germline V CDR1 and CDR2: MNHEY, SMNVEV (reference sequence). There are 13 residues in the CDR3. In DNA form, the CDR3 reads TGTGCCAGCAGTGGGACGTTAGGGGCCGAGCAGTACTTC. The encoded protein is CASSGTLGAEQYF.

This clonotype appeared a few times. The rearrangement uses TRBV11-2 and TRBJ2-7, with TRBD2 matching 9 bases. The CDR3 spans 14 residues. The J segment lost 5 bases and the V segment lost 2 bases, leaving 4 bases of the junction unmatched. From germline, CDR1 is SGHAT and CDR2 FQNNGV. The CDR3 DNA sequence: TGTGCCAGCAGCTTACTTAGCGGGAGCCACGAGCAGTACTTC. Residues: CASSLLSGSHEQYF.

This clonotype was observed a handful of times. CDR3 region: CASSVSGSSGNTIYF. The CDR3 DNA is TGTGCCAGTAGTGTATCAGGGAGCTCTGGAAACACCATATATTTT. The gene calls are TRBV19 and TRBJ1-3; D is perhaps TRBD1 (5 bases). CDR1 and CDR2 (germline): LNHDA, SQIVND (reference sequence). There are 15 residues in the CDR3. The V and J ends lost 5 bases and 0 bases respectively, with 11 bases between them.

This clonotype was counted at least ten times. This sequence joins TRBV11-1 and TRBJ1-1, with 9 bases that match TRBD1. The CDR3 covers 16 residues. Trimming took 5 bases from V and 5 from J; bases not matched to a gene: 12. Per the germline V gene, CDR1 is SGHAT and CDR2 is FQDESV (reference sequence). For the CDR3, the DNA is TGTGCCAGCAGCGGCAGGACAGGGGCCGGGGGTACTGAAGCTTTCTTT. Its protein is CASSGRTGAGGTEAFF. The variable domain in full, completed from reference TRBV11-1 and TRBJ1-1, reads EAEVAQSPRYKITEKSQAVAFWCDPISGHATLYWYRQILGQGPELLVQFQDESVVDDSQLPKDRFSAERLKGVDSTLKIQPAELGDSAMYLCASSGRTGAGGTEAFFGQGTRLTVV.

This clonotype occurred a few times. The rearrangement links TRBV4-1 to TRBJ1-1; 7 positions agree with TRBD1. The germline gives CDR1 MGHRA, CDR2 YSYEKL. There are 15 residues in the CDR3. Unmatched junction bases numbered 6, after V lost 5 bases and J lost 0 bases. The CDR3, as DNA: TGCGCCAGCAGCGTACACAGGGGACTGAACACTGAAGCTTTCTTT. Protein: CASSVHRGLNTEAFF.

This clonotype turned up a few times. This chain links TRBV19 with TRBJ2-7; 9 bases line up with TRBD1. This CDR3 spans 15 amino acids. The V gene end was trimmed by 3 bases and the J gene end by 4 bases; junction bases not matched to a gene: 7. Germline-derived CDR1 and CDR2 are LNHDA and SQIVND (reference sequence). The chain's CDR3 is CASSIRGQGIYEQYF. The CDR3 bases are TGTGCCAGTAGTATCAGAGGACAGGGGATTTACGAGCAGTACTTC.

This clonotype was seen many times. CDR3 protein: CASSFRTGSEQYF. The CDR3 bases are TGTGCCAGCAGCTTCAGAACAGGGTCCGAGCAGTACTTC. V is TRBV11-2 and J is TRBJ2-7, with a possible D match to TRBD1 (6 bases). CDR1 SGHAT and CDR2 FQNNGV come from the germline V gene. V dropped 3 bases and J dropped 6 bases, with 12 bases sitting between them. The CDR3 length is 13 residues.

This clonotype was seen ten or more times. The gene calls are TRBV28 and TRBJ2-1; 8 bases map to TRBD2. This CDR3 has 17 amino acids. Germline CDR1 is MDHEN and CDR2 is SYDVKM. The junction had 8 bases not matched to a gene; V was cut back by 2 bases and J by 2 bases. The CDR3 loop reads CASSLMAAGDPYNEQFF. Here the CDR3 DNA reads TGTGCCAGCAGTTTAATGGCAGCGGGAGACCCCTACAATGAGCAGTTCTTC.

V usage is TRBV3-1 and J usage is TRBJ2-3, with TRBD2 as a possible D gene (6 bases). Germline V gives CDR1 LGHDT, CDR2 YNNKEL (reference sequence). With 7 bases removed from V and 4 bases from J, the gap between germline ends came to 12 bases. There are 13 residues in the CDR3. Here the CDR3 reads CASTEWGADTQYF. DNA for the CDR3: TGTGCCAGCACCGAGTGGGGGGCAGATACGCAGTATTTT.